Listed below are T cell receptor beta chains from one sample, sequenced in a study of neurological immune-mediated disorders. TCRdb reprocessed the 5' RACE reads via MiXCR and lists one record per CDR3 protein. The table has about 92,000 distinct CDR3 sequences, roughly 3.2% seen once. Sequencing was performed on PBMCs. All receptors derive from a woman in her forties or fifties with multiple sclerosis. Both conserved end residues are part of each CDR3.

j_call v_call cdr3_aa
TRBJ2-1 TRBV5-1 CASSPGEGDYNEQFF
TRBJ2-3 TRBV20-1 CSGEALTDTQYF
TRBJ2-7 TRBV19 CASSPRGPYEQYF
TRBJ2-7 TRBV28 CASSLRRGHSYEQYF
TRBJ2-2 TRBV6-5 CASSSPGTGELFF
TRBJ2-1 TRBV7-2 CASSLARSGGYHEQFF
TRBJ2-5 TRBV7-9 CASSFQGASETQYF
TRBJ2-6 TRBV5-5 CASSFQDYSGANVLTF
TRBJ1-5 TRBV12-3/TRBV12-4 CSSRRQGGGNQPQHF
TRBJ1-1 TRBV6-6 CASSDREGVYTEAFF
TRBJ2-1 TRBV7-9 CASSLDGLYNEQFF
TRBJ1-1 TRBV7-6 CASSPRQGRSTEAFF
TRBJ2-3 TRBV10-3 CAISPSGRYTDTQYF
TRBJ1-1 TRBV7-8 CASSLLIMDFKNTEAFF
TRBJ2-3 TRBV5-1 CASSTGGAADTQYF
TRBJ2-1 TRBV7-9 CASSFYQGNEQFF
TRBJ1-3 TRBV10-3 CAIRGGTGNTIYF
TRBJ2-7 TRBV20-1 CSARGTSGLSSYEQYF
TRBJ1-2 TRBV10-2 CSDPGGSSGYTF
TRBJ2-4 TRBV18 CASSPLAGGKNIQYF
TRBJ1-2 TRBV20-1 CSARAKKGSYGYTF
TRBJ1-1 TRBV14 CASSPTQYTEAFF
TRBJ1-1 TRBV7-2 CASSLAGIGPEEAFF
TRBJ2-1 TRBV28 CASGVREVYEQFF
TRBJ2-5 TRBV7-6 CASSFRDRQYF
TRBJ2-2 TRBV20-1 CSARTSGGDTGELFF
TRBJ1-3 TRBV20-1 CSATHRGVSGNTIYF
TRBJ1-4 TRBV7-2 CASSFGPLTNEKLFF
TRBJ2-2 TRBV6-6 CASSRGGGELFF
TRBJ1-2 TRBV5-8 CASSTPGQGAGYTF
TRBJ2-7 TRBV29-1 CSVSRTLGEQYF
TRBJ2-7 TRBV5-1 CASSFTGSYEQYF
TRBJ1-1 TRBV20-1 CSARSDSFNRAEAFF
TRBJ2-7 TRBV7-9 CASSRLSGVDYEQYF
TRBJ1-1 TRBV20-1 CSASRGQGVSEAFF
TRBJ2-7 TRBV7-9 CASRPLSNLEQYF
TRBJ2-1 TRBV5-1 CASSSTSGTVNEQFF
TRBJ1-5 TRBV20-1 CSASGQITQPQHF
TRBJ1-2 TRBV20-1 CSAGTGAGYGYTF
TRBJ1-5 TRBV6-2/TRBV6-3 CASSYGTGGLYSNQPQHF
TRBJ2-7 TRBV12-3/TRBV12-4 CASSSERTSGEQYF
TRBJ2-3 TRBV6-6 CASTSWEGTATQYF
TRBJ1-4 TRBV5-1 CASSLGRSNEKLFF
TRBJ2-1 TRBV7-2 CASSSGQGHNEQFF
TRBJ2-6 TRBV5-1 CASSWVGGPSGANVLTF
TRBJ1-1 TRBV12-3/TRBV12-4 CASSLGTGANTEAFF
TRBJ2-7 TRBV20-1 CSASDSQTYEQYF
TRBJ2-7 TRBV20-1 CSASRTGEPYEQYF